These 2 T cell receptor beta chains were all obtained from the same sample, sequenced in a study of blood T cell repertoires in COVID-19. The repertoire was sequenced with immunoSEQ multiplex PCR; TCRdb's copy has only in-frame clones and lacks some. The data show 430,000 or so clones, approximately 90% seen once. The sample taken for sequencing was peripheral blood. The receptors come from a man aged 18 to 30 with COVID-19, enrolled during active disease.

This chain joins TRBV9 and TRBJ2-2; 8 positions agree with TRBD1. With 5 bases clipped from V and 4 bases from J, the junction kept 4 bases outside the gene matches. The germline V gene encodes CDR1 SGDLS and CDR2 YYNGEE. The length of the CDR3 is 14 residues. In DNA, the CDR3 is TGTGCCAGCAGGCCAACAGGGGGCACCGGGGAGCTGTTTTTT. This codes for CASRPTGGTGELFF. Combining the CDR3 with reference TRBV9 and TRBJ2-2 gives the whole variable domain DSGVTQTPKHLITATGQRVTLRCSPRSGDLSVYWYQQSLDQGLQFLIQYYNGEERAKGNILERFSAQQFPDLHSELNLSSLELGDSALYFCASRPTGGTGELFFGEGSRLTVL.

V and J are TRBV5-3 and TRBJ2-5, with D tentatively TRBD2 (6 bases). TRBV5-3 is filed as an ORF, its function uncertain. Trimming cost V 4 bases and J 5 bases, with 12 bases left between them. The CDR3 spans 13 residues. The chain's CDR3 is CARSRKRGETQYF. Here the CDR3 DNA reads TGTGCCAGAAGCCGTAAACGGGGGGAGACCCAGTACTTC.